The rows below give T cell receptor beta chains drawn from one sample of a study of T-cell reconstitution after alpha-beta-depleted transplantation in children. Each CDR3 protein gets one entry after TCRdb re-called the PCR reads with MiXCR. This sample has some 120,000 distinct CDR3 sequences; about 9.4% occur once, and the top ten carry less than 40%. Sequencing was performed on PBMCs, taken before TCRalphabeta/CD19-depleted stem cell transplant. The receptor set was obtained from a boy aged 2 to 10 with acute lymphoblastic leukemia, due to receive a stem cell transplant. Each CDR3 is given with its conserved first and last residue. The order of the fields is clone size, V gene, D gene, J gene, CDR3 protein, CDR3 DNA. The D gene is left open where the match is weak. Size is stated for part of the rows, as once, few or many counts, or as a class when the clone is expanded.

abundance: many
v_gene: TRBV20-1
d_gene: TRBD2
j_gene: TRBJ2-7
CDR3aa: CSARDPYSGGRYEQYF
CDR3nt: TGCAGTGCTAGAGATCCGTACAGCGGGGGACGATACGAGCAGTACTTC

abundance: many
v_gene: TRBV7-6
d_gene: NA
j_gene: TRBJ1-1
CDR3aa: CASSAGHTEAFF
CDR3nt: TGTGCCAGCAGCGCTGGGCACACTGAAGCTTTCTTT

abundance: NA
v_gene: TRBV20-1
d_gene: NA
j_gene: TRBJ1-5
CDR3aa: CSARARPRAEQPQHF
CDR3nt: TGCAGTGCTAGAGCCCGACCTAGGGCCGAACAGCCCCAGCATTTT

abundance: many
v_gene: TRBV20-1
d_gene: TRBD1
j_gene: TRBJ2-7
CDR3aa: CSAPGQGYEQYF
CDR3nt: TGCAGTGCTCCGGGACAGGGCTACGAGCAGTACTTC

abundance: many
v_gene: TRBV6-5
d_gene: TRBD1
j_gene: TRBJ1-5
CDR3aa: CASSWTGIIGNQPQHF
CDR3nt: TGTGCCAGCAGTTGGACAGGGATAATCGGCAATCAGCCCCAGCATTTT

abundance: many
v_gene: TRBV10-2
d_gene: TRBD2
j_gene: TRBJ2-1
CDR3aa: CASSVSSGSEQFF
CDR3nt: TGCGCCAGCAGTGTGTCTAGCGGGAGTGAGCAGTTCTTC

abundance: many
v_gene: TRBV12-3/TRBV12-4
d_gene: NA
j_gene: TRBJ2-1
CDR3aa: CAGGWGVEQFF
CDR3nt: TGTGCCGGGGGCTGGGGAGTTGAGCAGTTCTTC

abundance: few
v_gene: TRBV30
d_gene: NA
j_gene: TRBJ1-2
CDR3aa: CAWVLGYGYTF
CDR3nt: TGTGCCTGGGTCCTAGGCTATGGCTACACCTTC

abundance: many
v_gene: TRBV6-1
d_gene: TRBD1
j_gene: TRBJ1-4
CDR3aa: CASKAGTGRKLFF
CDR3nt: TGTGCCAGCAAGGCCGGGACAGGGCGAAAACTGTTTTTT

abundance: NA
v_gene: TRBV5-1
d_gene: NA
j_gene: TRBJ2-3
CDR3aa: CASSMAPTGRGSTDTQYF
CDR3nt: TGCGCCAGCAGCATGGCACCTACAGGGAGGGGGAGCACAGATACGCAGTATTTT

abundance: NA
v_gene: TRBV30
d_gene: TRBD2
j_gene: TRBJ2-7
CDR3aa: CAWSFGPGGQNEQYF
CDR3nt: TGTGCCTGGAGTTTTGGTCCGGGAGGGCAAAATGAGCAGTACTTC

abundance: few
v_gene: TRBV7-6
d_gene: NA
j_gene: TRBJ1-3
CDR3aa: CASSSSGTASGNTIYF
CDR3nt: TGTGCCAGCAGCTCATCCGGGACTGCGTCTGGAAACACCATATATTTT

abundance: many
v_gene: TRBV7-8
d_gene: NA
j_gene: TRBJ2-7
CDR3aa: CASSSRIGAGLNEQYF
CDR3nt: TGTGCCAGCAGCTCCCGAATAGGAGCAGGACTAAACGAGCAGTACTTC

abundance: few
v_gene: TRBV5-1
d_gene: TRBD2
j_gene: TRBJ2-1
CDR3aa: CASSLAGGLAGGRGSYNEQFF
CDR3nt: TGCGCCAGCAGCTTGGCCGGGGGACTAGCGGGAGGAAGAGGCTCCTACAATGAGCAGTTCTTC

abundance: NA
v_gene: TRBV20-1
d_gene: NA
j_gene: TRBJ1-1
CDR3aa: CSARDPGINTEAFF
CDR3nt: TGCAGTGCTAGAGATCCAGGGATTAACACTGAAGCTTTCTTT

abundance: NA
v_gene: TRBV5-1
d_gene: NA
j_gene: TRBJ1-4
CDR3aa: CASSRWGEDEKLFF
CDR3nt: TGCGCCAGCAGCCGATGGGGAGAAGATGAAAAACTGTTTTTT

abundance: few
v_gene: TRBV6-1
d_gene: NA
j_gene: TRBJ2-5
CDR3aa: CASSESRETQYF
CDR3nt: TGTGCCAGCAGTGAATCGCGGGAGACCCAGTACTTC

abundance: few
v_gene: TRBV9
d_gene: TRBD2
j_gene: TRBJ2-1
CDR3aa: CASSVAGGTSGAISYNEQFF
CDR3nt: TGTGCCAGCAGCGTAGCGGGTGGGACTAGCGGGGCCATCTCCTACAATGAGCAGTTCTTC

abundance: once
v_gene: TRBV4-1
d_gene: NA
j_gene: TRBJ2-6
CDR3aa: CASSHATGPGANVLTF
CDR3nt: TGCGCCAGCAGCCATGCCACAGGGCCCGGGGCCAACGTCCTGACTTTC

abundance: few
v_gene: TRBV20-1
d_gene: NA
j_gene: TRBJ2-3
CDR3aa: CSAPTTRTDTQYF
CDR3nt: TGCAGTGCTCCCACGACGCGCACAGATACGCAGTATTTT

abundance: NA
v_gene: TRBV2
d_gene: NA
j_gene: TRBJ2-7
CDR3aa: CASRSGLDSHEQYF
CDR3nt: TGTGCCAGCCGCTCTGGGCTAGATTCTCACGAGCAGTACTTC

abundance: many
v_gene: TRBV7-9
d_gene: NA
j_gene: TRBJ1-1
CDR3aa: CASSALTEAFF
CDR3nt: TGTGCCAGCAGCGCACTTACTGAAGCTTTCTTT

abundance: NA
v_gene: TRBV6-1
d_gene: NA
j_gene: TRBJ2-2
CDR3aa: CASSKLTGHTGELFF
CDR3nt: TGTGCCAGCAGCAAGCTAACAGGGCACACCGGGGAGCTGTTTTTT

abundance: few
v_gene: TRBV20-1
d_gene: NA
j_gene: TRBJ2-3
CDR3aa: CSARLRSPDTQYF
CDR3nt: TGCAGTGCTAGATTACGTAGCCCAGATACGCAGTATTTT

abundance: NA
v_gene: TRBV11-3
d_gene: TRBD1
j_gene: TRBJ2-3
CDR3aa: CASSWTGGGTDTQYF
CDR3nt: TGTGCCAGCAGCTGGACAGGGGGTGGCACAGATACGCAGTATTTT

abundance: many
v_gene: TRBV20-1
d_gene: NA
j_gene: TRBJ2-6
CDR3aa: CSARNHKPGHISGANVLTF
CDR3nt: TGCAGTGCTAGAAATCATAAACCGGGACACATCTCTGGGGCCAACGTCCTGACTTTC

abundance: few
v_gene: TRBV5-1
d_gene: NA
j_gene: TRBJ1-4
CDR3aa: CASSLGQVNEKLFF
CDR3nt: TGCGCCAGCAGCTTGGGACAGGTTAATGAAAAACTGTTTTTT

abundance: many
v_gene: TRBV7-9
d_gene: TRBD2
j_gene: TRBJ2-7
CDR3aa: CASSSTTRASGRSPASYEQYF
CDR3nt: TGTGCCAGCAGCTCGACAACCCGGGCTAGCGGGAGGTCCCCCGCGTCATACGAGCAGTACTTC

abundance: NA
v_gene: TRBV7-2
d_gene: NA
j_gene: TRBJ1-1
CDR3aa: CASSLVDRNTEAFF
CDR3nt: TGTGCCAGCAGCTTAGTTGACAGGAACACTGAAGCTTTCTTT

abundance: few
v_gene: TRBV5-6
d_gene: TRBD1
j_gene: TRBJ2-3
CDR3aa: CASSPTGEEQYF
CDR3nt: TGTGCCAGCAGCCCGACAGGGGAGGAGCAGTATTTT

abundance: NA
v_gene: TRBV4-2
d_gene: NA
j_gene: TRBJ2-7
CDR3aa: CASSQAQGDYEQYF
CDR3nt: TGTGCCAGCAGCCAAGCTCAGGGAGACTACGAGCAGTACTTC

abundance: few
v_gene: TRBV28
d_gene: NA
j_gene: TRBJ1-1
CDR3aa: CASGSGWSTEAFF
CDR3nt: TGTGCCAGCGGATCAGGGTGGAGCACTGAAGCTTTCTTT

abundance: many
v_gene: TRBV5-5
d_gene: NA
j_gene: TRBJ2-3
CDR3aa: CASSSPPRDTQYF
CDR3nt: TGTGCCAGCAGCTCCCCTCCCCGGGATACGCAGTATTTT

abundance: few
v_gene: TRBV4-1
d_gene: TRBD1
j_gene: TRBJ1-3
CDR3aa: CASSQNRDRADSGNTIYF
CDR3nt: TGCGCCAGCAGCCAAAACCGGGACAGGGCCGACTCTGGAAACACCATATATTTT

abundance: many
v_gene: TRBV5-5
d_gene: NA
j_gene: TRBJ2-1
CDR3aa: CASSFQGFNEQFF
CDR3nt: TGTGCCAGCAGCTTTCAGGGGTTCAATGAGCAGTTCTTC

abundance: many
v_gene: TRBV6-5
d_gene: TRBD1
j_gene: TRBJ1-2
CDR3aa: CATRTGTSKGYTF
CDR3nt: TGTGCCACCAGGACAGGGACAAGTAAGGGCTACACCTTC

abundance: few
v_gene: TRBV6-2/TRBV6-3
d_gene: NA
j_gene: TRBJ1-5
CDR3aa: CASSYLARGNQPQHF
CDR3nt: TGTGCCAGCAGTTACCTTGCCCGGGGCAATCAGCCCCAGCATTTT

abundance: NA
v_gene: TRBV20-1
d_gene: TRBD2
j_gene: TRBJ2-7
CDR3aa: CSAYRTSGTEQYF
CDR3nt: TGCAGTGCTTATCGGACTAGCGGGACTGAGCAGTACTTC

abundance: NA
v_gene: TRBV7-3
d_gene: NA
j_gene: TRBJ2-1
CDR3aa: CASSPQGGVSYNEQFF
CDR3nt: TGTGCCAGCAGCCCGCAGGGGGGGGTGTCCTACAATGAGCAGTTCTTC

abundance: NA
v_gene: TRBV27
d_gene: NA
j_gene: TRBJ2-1
CDR3aa: CASVAAYNEQFF
CDR3nt: TGTGCCAGCGTCGCGGCCTACAATGAGCAGTTCTTC